This T cell receptor beta chain is drawn from a study of T cells in Graves' hyperthyroidism and ophthalmopathy. Study findings and constraints: Most clonotypes expanded in the thyroid (above 0.001) were also present in blood.

Patients having uncontrolled infection, another autoimmune disease, pregnancy or lactation were not included. Germline V gives CDR1 SGHAT, CDR2 FQNNGV. V lost 4 bases and J lost 5; bases outside the gene matches: 2. The CDR3 has 13 amino acids. Ten or more counts support this clonotype. Its antigen is undetermined. Amplified regions were TCR beta CDR3 sequences from RNA transcripts. The HTBI primer set served for first-round RT-PCR of the TCR CDR3. TCRdb re-called the multiplex PCR reads with MiXCR, one entry per CDR3 protein. Of around 600,000 distinct CDR3 sequences in the sample, roughly 15% were seen once.

Sequenced: blood. The chain carries TRBV11-2 and TRBJ1-2; 9 positions match TRBD1. The sequence derives from a woman between 45 and 60 years old with Graves' ophthalmopathy. The CDR3 bases are TGTGCCAGCAGCTGGACAGGGGAATATGGCTACACCTTC. It encodes CASSWTGEYGYTF.